These T cell receptor beta chains were read from a single sample in a study of response to subunit inactivated influenza vaccine. Each CDR3 protein is one row after TCRdb ran MiXCR on the RT-PCR reads. This sample has more than 200,000 distinct CDR3 sequences, with 12% found just once. The sample in question was non-naive T cells sorted from PBMCs, obtained roughly 2 weeks before vaccination. The receptor source for this set is a man in his fifties who received an inactivated influenza vaccine. The CDR3 runs from the conserved cysteine through the conserved F or W. The D gene is left open where the match is weak. The size field is filled for only some rows; it gives once, few, many or a size class.

v_call: TRBV28
clone_size: few
j_call: TRBJ1-2
d_call: NA
cdr3_nt: TGTGCCAGTAGACTGATGGGGGGATTCGGCTACACCTTC
cdr3_aa: CASRLMGGFGYTF

v_call: TRBV10-2
clone_size: few
j_call: TRBJ2-5
d_call: TRBD1
cdr3_nt: TGCGCCAGCGGTGAGTCGACAGGGACAGGGCGGCAGGAGACCCAGTACTTC
cdr3_aa: CASGESTGTGRQETQYF

v_call: TRBV2
clone_size: NA
j_call: TRBJ2-7
d_call: NA
cdr3_nt: TGTGCCAGCAGTGAGCTCTCTGGCGAGCAGTACTTC
cdr3_aa: CASSELSGEQYF

v_call: TRBV12-3/TRBV12-4
clone_size: few
j_call: TRBJ2-4
d_call: TRBD2
cdr3_nt: TGTGCCAGCAGTTTCGGGGGAGGGCTAGGCAAAAACATTCAGTACTTC
cdr3_aa: CASSFGGGLGKNIQYF

v_call: TRBV11-1
clone_size: few
j_call: TRBJ2-3
d_call: TRBD2
cdr3_nt: TGTGCCAGCCGCGGCGGGGGGGCTGTTGGAACAGATACGCAGTATTTT
cdr3_aa: CASRGGGAVGTDTQYF

v_call: TRBV7-3
clone_size: NA
j_call: TRBJ2-1
d_call: NA
cdr3_nt: TGTGCCAGCAGCAATGCACTAGGCGGGTCCTACAATGAGCAGTTCTTC
cdr3_aa: CASSNALGGSYNEQFF

v_call: TRBV5-1
clone_size: many
j_call: TRBJ2-7
d_call: TRBD1
cdr3_nt: TGCGCCAGCAGCTGGGGGGGACAGGGCATCTACGAGCAGTACTTC
cdr3_aa: CASSWGGQGIYEQYF

v_call: TRBV5-1
clone_size: many
j_call: TRBJ2-5
d_call: NA
cdr3_nt: TGCGCCAGCAGCCCAGGGACGGTCCAAGAGACCCAGTACTTC
cdr3_aa: CASSPGTVQETQYF

v_call: TRBV5-5
clone_size: NA
j_call: TRBJ1-6
d_call: TRBD1
cdr3_nt: TGTGCCAGCAGCCCAGATGGGACAGGCTATTCACCCCTCCACTTT
cdr3_aa: CASSPDGTGYSPLHF

v_call: TRBV6-5
clone_size: NA
j_call: TRBJ1-1
d_call: NA
cdr3_nt: TGTGCCAGCAGTTATGCCGACACGAACACTGAAGCTTTCTTT
cdr3_aa: CASSYADTNTEAFF

v_call: TRBV7-8
clone_size: NA
j_call: TRBJ1-6
d_call: TRBD1
cdr3_nt: TGTGCCAGCAGCGGCCCCTGGGACAGGGTAGGATCACCCCTCCACTTT
cdr3_aa: CASSGPWDRVGSPLHF

v_call: TRBV12-3/TRBV12-4
clone_size: many
j_call: TRBJ1-1
d_call: NA
cdr3_nt: TGTGCCAGCAGTTTTGGACCTTTTGGTGAAGCTTTCTTT
cdr3_aa: CASSFGPFGEAFF

v_call: TRBV12-3/TRBV12-4
clone_size: few
j_call: TRBJ1-6
d_call: NA
cdr3_nt: TGTGCCAGCAGATCCCGGGACGGACATTATTCACCCCTCCACTTT
cdr3_aa: CASRSRDGHYSPLHF

v_call: TRBV6-1
clone_size: few
j_call: TRBJ2-7
d_call: NA
cdr3_nt: TGTGCCAGCTGGAGGGGGGAGACCTACGAGCAGTACTTC
cdr3_aa: CASWRGETYEQYF

v_call: TRBV7-2
clone_size: many
j_call: TRBJ2-1
d_call: NA
cdr3_nt: TGTGCCAGCAGCTCCACTTACGGGGGCTACAATGAGCAGTTCTTC
cdr3_aa: CASSSTYGGYNEQFF

v_call: TRBV28
clone_size: few
j_call: TRBJ2-5
d_call: NA
cdr3_nt: TGTGCCAGCCGGCGGGGATCGGGGACCCAGTACTTC
cdr3_aa: CASRRGSGTQYF

v_call: TRBV4-1
clone_size: NA
j_call: TRBJ2-1
d_call: NA
cdr3_nt: TGCGCCAGCAGCCAGGGTACTTACTCCTACAATGAGCAGTTCTTC
cdr3_aa: CASSQGTYSYNEQFF

v_call: TRBV3-1
clone_size: medium-sized
j_call: TRBJ2-3
d_call: TRBD2
cdr3_nt: TGTGCCAGCAGTTCAAGCGGGGCGGCGGGAGATACGCAGTATTTT
cdr3_aa: CASSSSGAAGDTQYF

v_call: TRBV12-3/TRBV12-4
clone_size: many
j_call: TRBJ1-1
d_call: TRBD1
cdr3_nt: TGTGCCAGCAGTGGACAGGGCAGCACTGAAGCTTTCTTT
cdr3_aa: CASSGQGSTEAFF

v_call: TRBV3-1
clone_size: many
j_call: TRBJ1-1
d_call: NA
cdr3_nt: TGTGCCAGCAGCCAAGACCGACCTACTGAAGCTTTCTTT
cdr3_aa: CASSQDRPTEAFF

v_call: TRBV6-2/TRBV6-3
clone_size: NA
j_call: TRBJ2-6
d_call: TRBD2
cdr3_nt: TGTGCCAGCAGTTACAACCCTAGCGGGAGATTCTCTGGGGCCAACGTCCTGACTTTC
cdr3_aa: CASSYNPSGRFSGANVLTF

v_call: TRBV20-1
clone_size: NA
j_call: TRBJ2-3
d_call: TRBD2
cdr3_nt: TGCAGTGCCCCATCCGGGACTAGCGGGAGCACAGATACGCAGTATTTT
cdr3_aa: CSAPSGTSGSTDTQYF

v_call: TRBV5-5
clone_size: NA
j_call: TRBJ2-3
d_call: NA
cdr3_nt: TGTGCCAGCGGCCCTGGACAGCGCACAGATACGCAGTATTTT
cdr3_aa: CASGPGQRTDTQYF

v_call: TRBV7-2
clone_size: NA
j_call: TRBJ2-7
d_call: NA
cdr3_nt: TGTGCCAGCAGCTCATCTAGGGCGGGGCCCATGGAGCAGTACTTC
cdr3_aa: CASSSSRAGPMEQYF

v_call: TRBV12-3/TRBV12-4
clone_size: many
j_call: TRBJ2-1
d_call: TRBD2
cdr3_nt: TGTGCCAGCTCACTAGCGGGACCATACAATGAGCAGTTCTTC
cdr3_aa: CASSLAGPYNEQFF

v_call: TRBV5-5
clone_size: few
j_call: TRBJ2-7
d_call: TRBD1
cdr3_nt: TGTGCCAGCACCACAGGGGGCGGCTACGAGCAGTACTTC
cdr3_aa: CASTTGGGYEQYF

v_call: TRBV2
clone_size: few
j_call: TRBJ1-4
d_call: TRBD1
cdr3_nt: TGTGCCAGCAGTGGTGCTCGACAGGGCGAGCACTTT
cdr3_aa: CASSGARQGEHF

v_call: TRBV28
clone_size: NA
j_call: TRBJ1-2
d_call: TRBD1
cdr3_nt: TGTGCCAGCAGCCTAGGGACAGGGAGGGACTATGGCTACACCTTC
cdr3_aa: CASSLGTGRDYGYTF

v_call: TRBV11-2
clone_size: NA
j_call: TRBJ2-1
d_call: NA
cdr3_nt: TGTGCCAGCAGCTCGCCCCGGGCCAACAATGAGCAGTTCTTC
cdr3_aa: CASSSPRANNEQFF

v_call: TRBV3-1
clone_size: NA
j_call: TRBJ2-1
d_call: TRBD2
cdr3_nt: TGTGCCAGCAGCTCACTAGCGGGGGGGCCTCTTGATGAGCAGTTCTTC
cdr3_aa: CASSSLAGGPLDEQFF

v_call: TRBV28
clone_size: NA
j_call: TRBJ2-7
d_call: NA
cdr3_nt: TGTGCCAGCAGCCCCTGGGTTGACCACTCCTACGAGCAGTACTTC
cdr3_aa: CASSPWVDHSYEQYF

v_call: TRBV12-3/TRBV12-4
clone_size: many
j_call: TRBJ1-5
d_call: TRBD1
cdr3_nt: TGTGCCAGCAGCCGGGACAGGGCCCGAGGTCAGCCCCAGCATTTT
cdr3_aa: CASSRDRARGQPQHF

v_call: TRBV5-1
clone_size: few
j_call: TRBJ2-5
d_call: NA
cdr3_nt: TGCGCCAGCAGCTTGGTTGCAGGGCCCCAAGAGACCCAGTACTTC
cdr3_aa: CASSLVAGPQETQYF

v_call: TRBV5-1
clone_size: NA
j_call: TRBJ1-3
d_call: NA
cdr3_nt: TGCGCCAGCAGCTTGGCCGTGGGAGCTGGAAACACCATATATTTT
cdr3_aa: CASSLAVGAGNTIYF

v_call: TRBV24-1
clone_size: few
j_call: TRBJ2-1
d_call: NA
cdr3_nt: TGTGCCACCAGTGATTCCGGGGCGAAGGGCCTCGATGAGCAGTTCTTC
cdr3_aa: CATSDSGAKGLDEQFF

v_call: TRBV7-9
clone_size: many
j_call: TRBJ2-2
d_call: NA
cdr3_nt: TGTGCCAGCAGCAACCGCGGGGAGCTGTTTTTT
cdr3_aa: CASSNRGELFF

v_call: TRBV6-2/TRBV6-3
clone_size: NA
j_call: TRBJ2-3
d_call: TRBD2
cdr3_nt: TGTGCCAGCAGTGGCGGGAGAAATGCAGATACGCAGTATTTT
cdr3_aa: CASSGGRNADTQYF

v_call: TRBV6-1
clone_size: NA
j_call: TRBJ2-1
d_call: TRBD2
cdr3_nt: TGTGCCAGCAGCCTGAATAGCGGGGTGGCTAGTGAGCAGTTCTTC
cdr3_aa: CASSLNSGVASEQFF

v_call: TRBV19
clone_size: few
j_call: TRBJ2-7
d_call: TRBD1
cdr3_nt: TGTGCCAGTAGTAGAAGAAAGGGACAGGGGGCCGAGCAGTACTTC
cdr3_aa: CASSRRKGQGAEQYF

v_call: TRBV18
clone_size: few
j_call: TRBJ2-3
d_call: NA
cdr3_nt: TGTGCCAGCGCCGATTCGCAGGTCTCACAGTATTTT
cdr3_aa: CASADSQVSQYF

v_call: TRBV15
clone_size: NA
j_call: TRBJ2-1
d_call: TRBD2
cdr3_nt: TGTGCCACCAGCAGCACCGCTCCGTCCGGGACTAGCGGGAGGTACCAGTGGGGCAATGAGCAGTTCTTC
cdr3_aa: CATSSTAPSGTSGRYQWGNEQFF

v_call: TRBV24-1
clone_size: NA
j_call: TRBJ2-1
d_call: NA
cdr3_nt: TGTGCCACCAGTGATTTCCCGGGACGTTCCTCCTACAATGAGCAGTTCTTC
cdr3_aa: CATSDFPGRSSYNEQFF

v_call: TRBV6-2/TRBV6-3
clone_size: once
j_call: TRBJ2-1
d_call: NA
cdr3_nt: TGTGCCAGCAGTTACAACCTAGCTCACCCGTGCAATGAGCAGTTCTTC
cdr3_aa: CASSYNLAHPCNEQFF

v_call: TRBV12-3/TRBV12-4
clone_size: few
j_call: TRBJ1-3
d_call: TRBD1
cdr3_nt: TGTGCCAGCAGTCGGAACAGGGGTGCTGGAAACACCATATATTTT
cdr3_aa: CASSRNRGAGNTIYF

v_call: TRBV5-1
clone_size: many
j_call: TRBJ1-1
d_call: NA
cdr3_nt: TGCGCCAGCAGCACCGCTAACAGGGAAACTGAAGCTTTCTTT
cdr3_aa: CASSTANRETEAFF

v_call: TRBV28
clone_size: few
j_call: TRBJ2-1
d_call: NA
cdr3_nt: TGTGCCAGCAGTTTCGTGTTAGACAATGAGCAGTTCTTC
cdr3_aa: CASSFVLDNEQFF

v_call: TRBV18
clone_size: NA
j_call: TRBJ1-1
d_call: NA
cdr3_nt: TGTGCCAGCTCTCTACAGGACACGAACACTGAAGCTTTCTTT
cdr3_aa: CASSLQDTNTEAFF

v_call: TRBV7-2
clone_size: NA
j_call: TRBJ2-1
d_call: NA
cdr3_nt: TGTGCCAGCAGCTTATCCCGACAGAACTACAATGAGCAGTTCTTC
cdr3_aa: CASSLSRQNYNEQFF

v_call: TRBV4-1
clone_size: many
j_call: TRBJ1-2
d_call: TRBD1
cdr3_nt: TGCGCCAGCAGCCATGAGCGACAGGGGAGGAGAAGTAGCTATGGCTACACCTTC
cdr3_aa: CASSHERQGRRSSYGYTF

v_call: TRBV4-1
clone_size: many
j_call: TRBJ2-3
d_call: TRBD2
cdr3_nt: TGCGCCAGCAGCCAAGCCATAACTAGCGGGACCCGCACAGATACGCAGTATTTT
cdr3_aa: CASSQAITSGTRTDTQYF

v_call: TRBV5-5
clone_size: NA
j_call: TRBJ1-5
d_call: NA
cdr3_nt: TGTGCCAGCAGCTTGGAGAGCAATCAGCCCCAGCATTTT
cdr3_aa: CASSLESNQPQHF